This T cell receptor beta chain was retrieved from a study of T cells after yellow fever vaccination. Findings and limits, study-wide: Reappearance after the booster was seen for most primary-vaccination clones, at 96% CD4 and 70% to 90% CD8.

Turning to this clonotype: What it binds is unknown. With a much larger clone just one base away, this may be a read error.

TCRdb called the 5' RACE reads again in MiXCR, with one record for every CDR3 protein. The sample holds approximately 340,000 distinct CDR3 sequences, roughly 8.7% seen once. Germline values: CDR1 KGHSH, CDR2 LQKENI. The CDR3 contains 15 residues. Between the trimmed V and J ends, which lost 0 bases and 5 bases, there was a span of 14 bases. This material consisted of PBMCs, taken on the day of the first yellow fever vaccination. This rearrangement joins TRBV18 to TRBJ2-7; D is possibly TRBD2 (5 bases). The source is a man aged 18 to 35 who received the YFV17D yellow fever vaccine. The CDR3 DNA reads as TGTGCCAGCTCACCACCGAGCCACGGGGTCGACGAGCAGTACTTC. It codes for CASSPPSHGVDEQYF.